This T cell receptor beta chain stems from a study of human T cells and chemical hapten exposure (dated by TCRdb to the early 2020s). Regarding the study in general: For sensitization, 2% DPC in acetone was applied to an approximately 2 cm by approximately 2 cm area of upper inner arm skin. Weekly therapeutic DPC doses were additionally applied to the scalp of patients throughout the roughly 24-week study period. Patch testing was performed on the upper back with Finn chambers containing 0.01% DPC, and the patch tests were scored after 6 days according to International Contact Dermatitis Research Group standards. Most of the patients in the cohort were female, and the cohort covered alopecia areata with under or over 50% scalp involvement, alopecia totalis and alopecia universalis. Libraries were pooled for sequencing, and variation in per-sample TCR yields was attributed mainly to small differences in library volumes within the pool. In alopecia patients, the study followed how the peripheral blood TCR repertoire changed in vivo over primary and secondary sensitization to diphenylcyclopropenone (DPC), a hapten. Blood samples were taken from patients before sensitization (week 0) and at 2, 6 and about 24 weeks after DPC sensitization. Blood for TCR sequencing was provided by twenty-nine alopecia patients at one to four time points (pre-sensitization, 2, 6 and 24 weeks).

The paper's findings and limits, for the study overall: After repeated subsampling, changes were observed in the strength of the expansion versus patch-test correlation and in the threshold at which the correlation became significant. The number of PT1 expanded TCRs positively correlated with patch test score, significant at thresholds 8, 16 and 32 but not 4. Because all patients had alopecia, a presumed autoimmune disease, the immune response of the patients might differ from that of healthy individuals. The number of TCRs above 1 in 1000 frequency did not change with DPC sensitization; there was no evidence of global repertoire structure alterations. Compared with pre-sensitization or healthy control sets, expanded TCRs formed significantly more large CDR3 similarity clusters, which is consistent with antigen-driven responses.

Reading the label with the study, this specimen's time point is: patch test 3, about 24 weeks after DPC sensitization. Per the publication, the treatment or condition label means: therapeutic diphenylcyclopropenone sensitization with weekly scalp DPC. At each patch-test visit, blood was drawn before the patch test was applied. Patients were eligible if aged 18 to 70, diagnosed with alopecia and judged suitable for DPC therapy, and pregnant patients were excluded. Total RNA was isolated from unfractionated whole blood collected in Tempus Blood RNA tubes. On this clonotype itself: Its antigen target is currently unknown. Base qualities are not recorded, but no much larger clone differs from it by a single base.

Preparation of the library involved RACE. Sequenced on a NextSeq 500. During library preparation, unique molecular identifiers were attached to individual cDNA molecules so that TCRs could be counted quantitatively and reproducibly. From each blood RNA sample, both TCR alpha and TCR beta chains were sequenced. The study's own analysis went as follows. A median of around 100,000 TCRs per sample was observed, with a range of 23,224 to 690,600. V, J and CDR3 annotation of the TCR reads was performed with the Decombinator software suite. For PS versus PT1 abundance plots, all samples were subsampled to the same number of TCRs (28,000). Expanded TCRs were defined as absent before sensitization and observed at least eight times at the 2-week time point. Using fastp trimming at Q25 and MiXCR clonotype assembly, TCRdb reanalyzed the public sequencing data and kept in-frame beta chains. Merged by CDR3 protein, the rows form single entries marked with the most common genes and DNA. These V and J calls rely on TCRdb rather than the paper's analysis. Recorded for this sample are 130,000 or so distinct CDR3 sequences; around 11% of them occurred a single time. Approximately 2.5% of the sample rests with the top ten.

In the germline V gene (reference sequence), CDR1 corresponds to GTSNPN and CDR2 to SVGIG. The trim is 2 bases for V and 7 bases for J, with a gap of 8 bases between the germline ends. The CDR3 holds 11 amino acids from the cysteine to the phenylalanine. The only DNA kept is the CDR3, 33 bases in frame from the first base. This specimen consisted of whole blood, obtained in connection with sensitization to the hapten diphenylcyclopropenone (DPC). The chain is encoded by TRBV30 joined to TRBJ2-5, with the D segment identity uncertain. The receptor was derived from a woman between 45 and 65 years old with alopecia areata. Some clones in this sample may be carry-over from other donors' samples. This receptor has the CDR3 CAWSPVGTQYF. The bases are TGTGCCTGGAGTCCTGTGGGGACCCAGTACTTC.